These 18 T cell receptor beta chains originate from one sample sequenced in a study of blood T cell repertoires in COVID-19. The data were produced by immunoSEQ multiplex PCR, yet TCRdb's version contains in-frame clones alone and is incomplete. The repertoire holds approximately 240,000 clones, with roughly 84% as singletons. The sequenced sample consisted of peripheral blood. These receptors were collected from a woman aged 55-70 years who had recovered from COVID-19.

This chain's CDR3 is CATCGTSGNNEQFF. CDR3 coding DNA: TGTGCCACCTGCGGGACTAGCGGAAACAATGAGCAGTTCTTC. The chain links TRBV24-1 to TRBJ2-1; 11 nucleotides match TRBD2. After removal of 9 bases from V and 5 bases from J, the junction contained 5 bases not matched to a gene. The CDR3 runs 14 residues. The germline CDR1 and CDR2 sequences are KGHDR and SFDVKD.

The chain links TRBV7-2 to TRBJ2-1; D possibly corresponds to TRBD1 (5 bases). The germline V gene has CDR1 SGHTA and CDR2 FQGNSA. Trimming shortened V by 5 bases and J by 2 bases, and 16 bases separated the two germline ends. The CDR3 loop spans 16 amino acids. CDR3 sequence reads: CASSPQGGAPYNEQFF. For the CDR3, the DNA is TGTGCCAGCAGCCCTCAGGGTGGGGCTCCCTACAATGAGCAGTTCTTC.

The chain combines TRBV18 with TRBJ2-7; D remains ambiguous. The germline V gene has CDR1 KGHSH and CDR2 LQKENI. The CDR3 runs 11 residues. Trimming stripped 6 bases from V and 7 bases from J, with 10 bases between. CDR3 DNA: TGTGCCAGCTCCCAGACTGTGGAGCAGTACTTC. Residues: CASSQTVEQYF.

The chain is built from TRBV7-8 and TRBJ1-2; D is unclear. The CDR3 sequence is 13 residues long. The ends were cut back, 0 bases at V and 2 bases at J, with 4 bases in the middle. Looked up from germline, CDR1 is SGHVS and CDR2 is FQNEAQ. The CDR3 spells CASSLAVNYGYTF. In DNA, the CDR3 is TGTGCCAGCAGCTTAGCCGTGAACTATGGCTACACCTTC.

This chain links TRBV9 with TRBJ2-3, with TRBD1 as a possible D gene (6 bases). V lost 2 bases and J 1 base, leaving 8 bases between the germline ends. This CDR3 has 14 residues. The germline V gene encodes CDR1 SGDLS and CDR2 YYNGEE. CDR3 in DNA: TGTGCCAGCAGCGTTGAGGGGGGCACAGATACGCAGTATTTT. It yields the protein CASSVEGGTDTQYF.

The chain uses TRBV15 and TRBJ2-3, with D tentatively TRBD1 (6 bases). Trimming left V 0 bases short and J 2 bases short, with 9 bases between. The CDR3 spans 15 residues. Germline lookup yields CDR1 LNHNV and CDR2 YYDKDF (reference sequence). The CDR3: CATSRDTGNTDTQYF. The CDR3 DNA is TGTGCCACCAGCAGAGACACAGGGAACACAGATACGCAGTATTTT.

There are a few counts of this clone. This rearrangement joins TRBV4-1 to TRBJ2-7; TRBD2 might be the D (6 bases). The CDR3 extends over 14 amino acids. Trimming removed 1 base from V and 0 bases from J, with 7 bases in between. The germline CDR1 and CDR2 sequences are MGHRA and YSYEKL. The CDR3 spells CASSQGGDSYEQYF. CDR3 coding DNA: TGCGCCAGCAGCCAAGGGGGGGACTCCTACGAGCAGTACTTC.

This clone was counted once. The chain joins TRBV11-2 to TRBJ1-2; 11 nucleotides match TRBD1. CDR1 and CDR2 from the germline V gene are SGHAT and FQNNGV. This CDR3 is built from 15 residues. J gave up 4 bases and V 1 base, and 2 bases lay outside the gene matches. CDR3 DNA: TGTGCCAGCAGCTTAGCCGGGACAGGGGGCTATGGCTACACCTTC. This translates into CASSLAGTGGYGYTF.

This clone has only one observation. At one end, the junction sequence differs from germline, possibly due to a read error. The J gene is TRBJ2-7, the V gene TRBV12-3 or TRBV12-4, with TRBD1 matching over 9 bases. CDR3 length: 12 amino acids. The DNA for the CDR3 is TGTGCCAGCAGTTCCGGACAGGGGTTTACGGACTTC. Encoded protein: CASSSGQGFTDF.

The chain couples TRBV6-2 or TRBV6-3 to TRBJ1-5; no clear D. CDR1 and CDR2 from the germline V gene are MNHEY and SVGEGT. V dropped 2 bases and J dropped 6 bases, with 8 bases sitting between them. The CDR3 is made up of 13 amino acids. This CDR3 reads CASSYPLAQPQHF. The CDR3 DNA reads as TGTGCCAGCAGTTACCCTCTAGCTCAGCCCCAGCATTTT.

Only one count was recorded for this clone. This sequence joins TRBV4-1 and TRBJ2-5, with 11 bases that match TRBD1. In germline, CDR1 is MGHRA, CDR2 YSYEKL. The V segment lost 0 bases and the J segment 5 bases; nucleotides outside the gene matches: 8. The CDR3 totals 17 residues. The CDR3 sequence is CASSQEGTGGFWETQYF. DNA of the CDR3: TGCGCCAGCAGCCAAGAGGGGACAGGGGGTTTTTGGGAGACCCAGTACTTC.

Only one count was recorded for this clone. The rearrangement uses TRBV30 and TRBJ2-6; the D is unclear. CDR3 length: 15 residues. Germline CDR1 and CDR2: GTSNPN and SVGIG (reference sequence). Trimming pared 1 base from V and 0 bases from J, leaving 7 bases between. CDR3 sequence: CAWSGPRSGANVLTF. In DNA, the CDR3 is TGTGCCTGGAGTGGGCCCCGCTCTGGGGCCAACGTCCTGACTTTC.

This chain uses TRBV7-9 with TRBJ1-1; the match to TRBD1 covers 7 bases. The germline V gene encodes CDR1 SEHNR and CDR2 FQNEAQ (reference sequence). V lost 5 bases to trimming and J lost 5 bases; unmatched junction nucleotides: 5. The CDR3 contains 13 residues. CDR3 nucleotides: TGTGCCAGCAGCGGTCAGGGGGATACTGAAGCTTTCTTT. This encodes CASSGQGDTEAFF.

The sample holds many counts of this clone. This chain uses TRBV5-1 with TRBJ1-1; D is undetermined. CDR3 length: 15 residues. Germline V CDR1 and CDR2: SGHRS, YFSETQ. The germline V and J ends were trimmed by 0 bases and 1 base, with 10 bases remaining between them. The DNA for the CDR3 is TGCGCCAGCAGCTTGGAGAGACAACCGAACACTGAAGCTTTCTTT. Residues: CASSLERQPNTEAFF.

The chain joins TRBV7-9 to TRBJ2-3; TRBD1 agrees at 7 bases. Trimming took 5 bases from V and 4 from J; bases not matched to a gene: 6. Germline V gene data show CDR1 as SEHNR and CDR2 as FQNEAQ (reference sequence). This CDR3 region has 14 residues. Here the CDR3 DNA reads TGTGCCAGCAGCCTAGACAGGGAATCAGATACGCAGTATTTT. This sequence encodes CASSLDRESDTQYF.

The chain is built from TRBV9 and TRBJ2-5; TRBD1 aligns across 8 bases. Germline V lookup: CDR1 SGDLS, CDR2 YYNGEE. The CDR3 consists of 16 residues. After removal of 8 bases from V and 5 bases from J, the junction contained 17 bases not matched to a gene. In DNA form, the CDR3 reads TGTGCCAGGTCAGGGCAGGGGGCTAATGTTTGGGAGACCCAGTACTTC. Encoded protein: CARSGQGANVWETQYF.

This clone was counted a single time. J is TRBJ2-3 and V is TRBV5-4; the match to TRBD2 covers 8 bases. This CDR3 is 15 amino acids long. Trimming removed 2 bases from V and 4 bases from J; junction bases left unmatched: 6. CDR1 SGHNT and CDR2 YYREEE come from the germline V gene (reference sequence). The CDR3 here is CASSFGGTRADTQYF. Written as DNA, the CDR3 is TGTGCCAGCAGCTTCGGAGGGACTAGAGCAGATACGCAGTATTTT.

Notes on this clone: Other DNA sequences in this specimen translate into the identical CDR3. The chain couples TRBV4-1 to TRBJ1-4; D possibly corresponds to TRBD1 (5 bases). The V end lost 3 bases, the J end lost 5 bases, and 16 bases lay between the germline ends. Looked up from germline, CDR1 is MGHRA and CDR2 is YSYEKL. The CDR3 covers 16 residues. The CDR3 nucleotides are TGCGCCAGCAGCCAGGGTAGGGGCCAAGAAAATGAAAAACTGTTTTTT. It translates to CASSQGRGQENEKLFF.